This T cell receptor beta chain is drawn from a study of CD8+CD57+ T cells in acquired aplastic anemia. TCR beta VDJ and CDR3 were profiled, and genomic DNA was the template. MiXCR, run by TCRdb on the reads, gives a single entry per CDR3 protein. This repertoire shows around 170,000 distinct CDR3 sequences, about 60% found once; its top ten account for 35% to 50%. The length of the CDR3 is 15 residues. V shed 0 bases and J 7 bases; nucleotides not matched to a gene: 6. Per the germline V gene, CDR1 is SGDLS and CDR2 is YYNGEE. This chain uses TRBV9 with TRBJ1-4; 7 bases fit TRBD1. The TCR comes from a human donor in good health. Sequencing input: sorted CD4+, CD8+, or CD8+CD57+ T cells (not recorded which) from PBMCs. Here the CDR3 reads CASSVGQGGGEKLFF. DNA for the CDR3: TGTGCCAGCAGCGTAGGACAGGGAGGGGGTGAAAAACTGTTTTTT.